These T cell receptor beta chains were read from a single sample in a study of T-cell reconstitution after alpha-beta-depleted transplantation in children. TCRdb fed the PCR reads into MiXCR, producing one record per CDR3 protein. The table lists around 250,000 distinct CDR3 sequences, around 7.8% of them singletons. This material consisted of PBMCs, mostly from graft donor cells, taken 180 days after TCRalphabeta/CD19-depleted stem cell transplant. Receptor source: a male patient aged 10 to 17 who had a stem cell transplant for acute lymphoblastic leukemia, so the T cells may come from the graft donor. The CDR3 runs from the conserved cysteine through the conserved F or W. D genes are given only for firm matches. Rows may omit the clone size; those that give it use once, few, many or a size class.

clone size	D gene	V gene	J gene	CDR3 DNA	CDR3 protein
-	TRBD2	TRBV2	TRBJ2-1	TGTGCCAGCAGTGAAATAAGAGCGGGAGGTTACAATGAGCAGTTCTTC	CASSEIRAGGYNEQFF
many	TRBD2	TRBV3-1	TRBJ2-2	TGTGCCAGCTCGACTAGCGGGAGTATCTCCGGGGAGCTGTTTTTT	CASSTSGSISGELFF
many	-	TRBV20-1	TRBJ2-7	TGCAGTGCTAGAGGCGGACAGTTATCCTACGAGCAGTACTTC	CSARGGQLSYEQYF
many	-	TRBV28	TRBJ2-2	TGTGCCAGCAGTTTATTTCCAGCGGAAAACACCGGGGAGCTGTTTTTT	CASSLFPAENTGELFF
many	TRBD2	TRBV7-8	TRBJ2-1	TGTGCCAGCAGCCCGACTAGCGGGAGCCCTTTGACCAATGAGCAGTTCTTC	CASSPTSGSPLTNEQFF
many	TRBD1	TRBV7-9	TRBJ2-7	TGTGCCAGCAGCAAAGACAGGGGAAGCGAGCAGTACTTC	CASSKDRGSEQYF
many	TRBD1	TRBV5-1	TRBJ1-2	TGCGCCAGCAGTTCGGAGGGGGCATCTAACTATGGCTACACCTTC	CASSSEGASNYGYTF
many	-	TRBV4-1	TRBJ2-3	TGCGCCAGCAGCCAAGCGTCTCGGCCAGGGGGCACAGATACGCAGTATTTT	CASSQASRPGGTDTQYF
many	TRBD2	TRBV4-1	TRBJ2-7	TGCGCCAGCAGCCACGGGACTAGCGGGAGCTACGAGCAGTACTTC	CASSHGTSGSYEQYF
-	-	TRBV18	TRBJ2-5	TGTGCCAGCTCACCACCGGGACAAAGGGAGACCCAGTACTTC	CASSPPGQRETQYF
few	TRBD1	TRBV29-1	TRBJ2-7	TGCAGCGTGTTTTTATCCGGGACAGGGGGCTTATACGAGCAGTACTTC	CSVFLSGTGGLYEQYF
many	-	TRBV4-1	TRBJ2-1	TGCGCCAGCAGCTTATTACAGGGTTCCTACAATGAGCAGTTCTTC	CASSLLQGSYNEQFF
-	TRBD1	TRBV6-4	TRBJ1-2	TGTGCCAGCAGTGTCTGGGCAGGGGGAATCTATGGCTACACCTTC	CASSVWAGGIYGYTF
many	TRBD1	TRBV6-1	TRBJ1-2	TGTGCCAGCAGGAGAGGGCAGGGGGTATTTGGCTACACCTTC	CASRRGQGVFGYTF
many	-	TRBV10-2	TRBJ2-7	TGCGCCAGCATGGGGGTGTACGAGCAGTACTTC	CASMGVYEQYF
many	-	TRBV4-3	TRBJ1-3	TGCGCCAGCAGCCAGGCTGGGGGGGCTGGAAACACCATATATTTT	CASSQAGGAGNTIYF
-	TRBD1	TRBV6-1	TRBJ1-5	TGTGCCAGCAGCCCTCAACAGACAGGGGGAGGCAATCAGCCCCAGCATTTT	CASSPQQTGGGNQPQHF
many	-	TRBV6-5	TRBJ2-2	TGTGCCAGCAGTTCGTATGGGGGTAACACCGGGGAGCTGTTTTTT	CASSSYGGNTGELFF
many	TRBD1	TRBV7-9	TRBJ2-4	TGTGCCAGCAGCCCCCGACAGGGGAAGGACATTCAGTACTTC	CASSPRQGKDIQYF
many	-	TRBV5-5	TRBJ2-6	TGTGCCAGCAGCTTGTCACTTCCGAACTCTGGGGCCAACGTCCTGACTTTC	CASSLSLPNSGANVLTF
many	TRBD1	TRBV6-2/TRBV6-3	TRBJ1-1	TGTGCCAGCAGTTACACGGACAGGGAAGGAGCTTTCTTT	CASSYTDREGAFF
-	TRBD1	TRBV19	TRBJ1-1	TGTGCCAGTAGTGTGCAGGGACAGGGGAAGAACACTGAAGCTTTCTTT	CASSVQGQGKNTEAFF
-	-	TRBV20-1	TRBJ2-3	TGCAGTGCTAGGCGCAGGGCGAGACACACAGATACGCAGTATTTT	CSARRRARHTDTQYF
many	-	TRBV3-1	TRBJ1-5	TGTGCCAGCAGCCAAGGGAGCCAAGACCGTCAGCCCCAGCATTTT	CASSQGSQDRQPQHF